Sequencing of this T cell receptor (beta chain) was carried out in a study of stem cell transplantation in POMP-related autoinflammatory disease. Points from the study as a whole: A trend toward lower repertoire diversity and greater clonality appeared in every analyzed T-cell subset of PRAID patients. Fewer unique TRB V-J gene pairings were identified in patients with PRAID.

PRAID combined immunodeficiency and autoinflammation. The CDR3 contains 19 residues. Per germline, CDR1 WNHNN and CDR2 SYGVQD (reference sequence). V lost 6 bases to trimming and J lost 2 bases; unmatched junction nucleotides: 12. The repertoire was sequenced with immunoSEQ multiplex PCR; TCRdb's copy has only in-frame clones and lacks some. The profile shows around 32,000 clones, around 88% of them singletons. To note about this clone: Its antigen remains unknown.

The sequencing used CD4+ T cells from PBMCs, collected before stem cell transplantation. The chain employs TRBV10-1 and TRBJ2-2; 13 nucleotides line up with TRBD2. This clonotype was sampled from a human donor with POMP-related autoinflammation and immune dysregulation (PRAID). CDR3 nucleotides: TGCGCCAGCAGGACGACTAGCGGGAGGCCAAGCCCCAACACCGGGGAGCTGTTTTTT. It translates to CASRTTSGRPSPNTGELFF.